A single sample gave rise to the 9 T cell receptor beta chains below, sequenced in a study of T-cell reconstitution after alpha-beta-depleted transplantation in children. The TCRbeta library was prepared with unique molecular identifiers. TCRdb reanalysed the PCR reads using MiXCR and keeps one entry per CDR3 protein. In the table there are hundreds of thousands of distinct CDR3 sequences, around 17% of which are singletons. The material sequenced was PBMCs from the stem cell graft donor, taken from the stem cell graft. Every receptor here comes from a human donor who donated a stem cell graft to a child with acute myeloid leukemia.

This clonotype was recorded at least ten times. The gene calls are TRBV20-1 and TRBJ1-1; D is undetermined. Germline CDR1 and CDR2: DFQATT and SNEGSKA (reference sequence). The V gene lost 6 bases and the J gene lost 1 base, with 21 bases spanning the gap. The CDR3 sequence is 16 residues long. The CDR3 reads CSAPSQTLNQNTEAFF. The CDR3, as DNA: TGCAGTGCCCCCAGCCAGACCTTAAACCAGAACACTGAAGCTTTCTTT.

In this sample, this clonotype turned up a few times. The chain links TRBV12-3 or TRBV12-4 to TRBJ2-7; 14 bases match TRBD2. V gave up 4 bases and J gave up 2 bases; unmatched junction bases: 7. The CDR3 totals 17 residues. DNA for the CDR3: TGTGCCAGCAGTTCACGGACTAGCGGGGGGTCTCCCTACGAGCAGTACTTC. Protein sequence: CASSSRTSGGSPYEQYF.

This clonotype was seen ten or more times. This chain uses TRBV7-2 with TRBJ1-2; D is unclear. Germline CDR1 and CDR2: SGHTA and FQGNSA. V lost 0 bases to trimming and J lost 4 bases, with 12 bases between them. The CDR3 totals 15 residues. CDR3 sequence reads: CASSLARVRSYGYTF. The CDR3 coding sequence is TGTGCCAGCAGCTTAGCGCGGGTACGCAGCTATGGCTACACCTTC.

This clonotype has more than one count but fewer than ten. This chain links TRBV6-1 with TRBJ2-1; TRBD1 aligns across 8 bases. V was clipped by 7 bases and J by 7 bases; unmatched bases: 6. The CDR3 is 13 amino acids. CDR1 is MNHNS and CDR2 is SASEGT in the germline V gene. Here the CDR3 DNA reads TGTGCCAGCACAGGGACAGGACTTAATGAGCAGTTCTTC. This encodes CASTGTGLNEQFF.

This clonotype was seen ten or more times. The DNA for the CDR3 is TGTGCCATCAGTCCCGCAGTTATGAACACTGAAGCTTTCTTT. Amino acids: CAISPAVMNTEAFF. The V and J genes are TRBV10-3 and TRBJ1-1; the D is unclear. The V end was cut by 5 bases, the J end by 0 bases, with 10 bases between. The CDR3 runs to 14 residues. Looked up from germline, CDR1 is ENHRY and CDR2 is SYGVKD.

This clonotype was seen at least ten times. The CDR3 sequence is CSARDGRVRGGTEAFF. Written as DNA, the CDR3 is TGCAGTGCTAGAGATGGTAGGGTCAGGGGGGGCACTGAAGCTTTCTTT. The chain carries TRBV20-1 and TRBJ1-1; 7 nucleotides align to TRBD1. Germline-derived CDR1 and CDR2 are DFQATT and SNEGSKA (reference sequence). CDR3 length equals 16 residues. The ends lost 0 bases at V and 4 bases at J; junction bases unmatched: 11.

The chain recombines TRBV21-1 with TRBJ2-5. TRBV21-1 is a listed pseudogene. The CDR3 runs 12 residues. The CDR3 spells CASLDLQETQYF. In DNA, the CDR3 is TGTGCCAGCCTAGACCTTCAAGAGACCCAGTACTTC.

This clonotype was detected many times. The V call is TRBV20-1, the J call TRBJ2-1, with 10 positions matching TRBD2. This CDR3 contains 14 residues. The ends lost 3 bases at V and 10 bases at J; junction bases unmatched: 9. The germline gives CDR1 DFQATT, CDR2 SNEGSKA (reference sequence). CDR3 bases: TGCAGTGCTAGTCCCCAGCGGGGGGGTTGGGAGCAGTTCTTC. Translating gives CSASPQRGGWEQFF.

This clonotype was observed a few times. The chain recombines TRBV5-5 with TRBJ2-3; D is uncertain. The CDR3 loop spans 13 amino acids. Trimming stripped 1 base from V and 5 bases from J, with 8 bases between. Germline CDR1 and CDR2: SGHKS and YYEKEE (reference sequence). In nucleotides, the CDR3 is TGTGCCAGCAGCTTGCCAGCAGGAGATACGCAGTATTTT. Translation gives CASSLPAGDTQYF.